This is a list of T cell receptor beta chains from one sample in a study of blood T cell repertoires in COVID-19. Clones were sequenced by immunoSEQ multiplex PCR, and TCRdb holds only the in-frame ones, with some missing. The sample includes roughly 260,000 clones, approximately 89% seen only once; the top ten take approximately 2.2%. Input material: peripheral blood. The receptor source for this set is a woman aged 45-65 years with acute or convalescent COVID-19. The conserved cysteine and the conserved F or W are not part of the CDR3 here. Not all rows give a size; the values are once, few, many and, for expanded clones, a class.

abundance,v_gene,CDR3aa
.,TRBV30,AWSPSGGNIQY
.,TRBV9,ASSKTAQLPTYNEQF
.,TRBV20-1,SASLMSTKRSGELF
.,TRBV7-9,ASSLSDRGLFDEKLF
few,TRBV5-1,ASSLEGHLNQPQH
.,TRBV28,ASSLIAGGNTIY
once,TRBV11-2,ASSTEGGFGYEQY
.,TRBV5-1,ASRTGTSGLSYNEQF
.,TRBV7-8,ASSLGTAEQY
few,TRBV27,ASSSRGSGELF
.,TRBV5-3,ARSIHSRDRDNSPLH
.,TRBV15,ATSRNDGTGNEKLF
.,TRBV28,ATLTGAYSNQPQH
.,TRBV5-1,ASSPTSGRLSIYNEQF
.,TRBV4-2,ASSLGGYNEQF
.,TRBV9,ASSATSGRGVSDTQY
.,TRBV28,ASRQTGINEKLF
.,TRBV7-9,ASSSGRPGQGLQKLF
.,TRBV6-5,ASSYASSRNQETQY
.,TRBV11-1,ASSLIAGGTDTQY
.,TRBV28,ASRDWRESPLH
.,TRBV9,ASSLSLETGTSLGELF
.,TRBV19,ASSWGLAGAAGELF
once,TRBV25-1,ASREEASYEQY
.,TRBV9,ASSVVDRWNTEAF
.,TRBV15,ATSRGGEKLF
.,TRBV4-2,ASSPGTGMKDEQY
.,TRBV5-4,ASSTRGSPLH
.,TRBV7-9,ASSFPPQGHEKLF
.,TRBV19,ASSITPPSGSHNEQF
.,TRBV3-1/TRBV3-2,ASSLRGSGELF
.,TRBV15,ATSSRDRTYEQY
.,TRBV5-1,ASSLFAYSPSGATNTGELF
.,TRBV15,ATRLAEGTDTQY
.,TRBV9,ASSPRGRAYEQY
once,TRBV27,ASSPLSNQPQH
.,TRBV18,ASSPLAGGTYEQY
.,TRBV27,ASRRQGFTDTQY
.,TRBV10-3,AITLQGMNTEAF
.,TRBV30,AWEKRTGGRAF